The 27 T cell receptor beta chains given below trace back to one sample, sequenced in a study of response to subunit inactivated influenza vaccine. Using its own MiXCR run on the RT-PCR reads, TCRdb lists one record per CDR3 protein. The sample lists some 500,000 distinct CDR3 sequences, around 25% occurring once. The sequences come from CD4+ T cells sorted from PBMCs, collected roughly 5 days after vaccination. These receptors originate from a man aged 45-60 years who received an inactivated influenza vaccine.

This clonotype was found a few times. The CDR3 protein is CASRPLGSSSGTGELFF. The CDR3, as DNA: TGTGCCAGCAGGCCCCTCGGGTCCTCTAGTGGCACCGGGGAGCTGTTTTTT. The chain is built from TRBV12-3 or TRBV12-4 and TRBJ2-2; no reliable D call. There are 17 residues in the CDR3. The V end lost 6 bases, the J end lost 4 bases, and 21 bases lay between the germline ends.

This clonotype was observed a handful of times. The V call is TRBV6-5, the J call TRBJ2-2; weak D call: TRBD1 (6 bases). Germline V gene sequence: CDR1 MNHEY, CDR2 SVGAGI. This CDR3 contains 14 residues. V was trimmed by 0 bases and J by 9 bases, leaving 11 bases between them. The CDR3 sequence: CASSYSRGMWELFF. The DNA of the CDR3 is TGTGCCAGCAGTTACTCGAGGGGGATGTGGGAGCTGTTTTTT.

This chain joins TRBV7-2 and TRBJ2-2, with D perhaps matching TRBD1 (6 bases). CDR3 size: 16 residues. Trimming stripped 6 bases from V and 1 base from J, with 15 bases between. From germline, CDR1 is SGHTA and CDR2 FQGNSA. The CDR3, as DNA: TGTGCCAGCAGGGAGCAGGGGTCCGTGAACACCGGGGAGCTGTTTTTT. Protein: CASREQGSVNTGELFF.

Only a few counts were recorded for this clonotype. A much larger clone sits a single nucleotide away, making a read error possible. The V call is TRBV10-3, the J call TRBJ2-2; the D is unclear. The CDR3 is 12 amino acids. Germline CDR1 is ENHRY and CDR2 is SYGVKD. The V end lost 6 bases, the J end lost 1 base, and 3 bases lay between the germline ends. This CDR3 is CAISQNTGELFF. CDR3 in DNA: TGTGCCATCAGCCAGAACACCGGGGAGCTGTTTTTT.

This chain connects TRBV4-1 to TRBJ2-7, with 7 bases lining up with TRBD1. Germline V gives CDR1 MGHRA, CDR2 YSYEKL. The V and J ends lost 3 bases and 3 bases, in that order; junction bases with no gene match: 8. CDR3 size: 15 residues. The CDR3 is CASSQGMTGNYEQYF. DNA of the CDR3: TGCGCCAGCAGCCAGGGGATGACAGGGAACTACGAGCAGTACTTC.

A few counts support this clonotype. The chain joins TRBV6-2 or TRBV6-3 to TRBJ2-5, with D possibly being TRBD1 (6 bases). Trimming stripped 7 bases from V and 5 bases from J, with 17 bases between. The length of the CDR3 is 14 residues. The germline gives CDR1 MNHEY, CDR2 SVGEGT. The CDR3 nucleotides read TGTGCCAGCACCAGGCAGGGGAATACGGAGACCCAGTACTTC. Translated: CASTRQGNTETQYF.

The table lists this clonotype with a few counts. For the CDR3, the DNA is TGTGCCAGCTCACCACCGTCAGGGGCGGGTTATGGTGAGCAGTTCTTC. Protein: CASSPPSGAGYGEQFF. The chain combines TRBV18 with TRBJ2-1; the D gene is possibly TRBD1 (6 bases). Trimming removed 0 bases from V and 9 bases from J, with 18 bases in between. Germline V lookup: CDR1 KGHSH, CDR2 LQKENI. This CDR3 spans 16 amino acids. The entire variable domain, with the rest obtained from reference TRBV18 and TRBJ2-1, is as follows: NAGVMQNPRHLVRRRGQEARLRCSPMKGHSHVYWYRQLPEEGLKFMVYLQKENIIDESGMPKERFSAEFPKEGPSILRIQQVVRGDSAAYFCASSPPSGAGYGEQFFGPGTRLTVL.

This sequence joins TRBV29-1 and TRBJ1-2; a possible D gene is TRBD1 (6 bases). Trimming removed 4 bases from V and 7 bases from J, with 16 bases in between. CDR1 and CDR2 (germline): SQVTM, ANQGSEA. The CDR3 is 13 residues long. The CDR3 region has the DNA TGCAGCGTTGTACGCGGGGGCCCCTCTGGCTACACCTTC. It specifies CSVVRGGPSGYTF.

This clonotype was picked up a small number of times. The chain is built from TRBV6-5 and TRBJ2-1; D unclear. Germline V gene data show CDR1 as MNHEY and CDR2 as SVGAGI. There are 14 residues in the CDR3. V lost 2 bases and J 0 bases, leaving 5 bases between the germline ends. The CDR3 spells CASSYRASYNEQFF. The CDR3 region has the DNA TGTGCCAGCAGTTACCGGGCCTCCTACAATGAGCAGTTCTTC.

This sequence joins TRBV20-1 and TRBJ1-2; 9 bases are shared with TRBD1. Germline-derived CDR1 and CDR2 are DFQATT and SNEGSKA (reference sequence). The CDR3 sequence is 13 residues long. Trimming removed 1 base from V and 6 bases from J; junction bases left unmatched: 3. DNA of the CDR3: TGCAGTGCTAGAGTCGGGGACAGGGATGGCTACACCTTC. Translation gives CSARVGDRDGYTF.

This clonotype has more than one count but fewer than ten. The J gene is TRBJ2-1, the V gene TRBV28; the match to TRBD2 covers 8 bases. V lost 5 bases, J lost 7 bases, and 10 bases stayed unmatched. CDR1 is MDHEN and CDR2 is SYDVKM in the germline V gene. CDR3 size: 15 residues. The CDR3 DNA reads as TGTGCCAGCAGTCGAGCCGGGAGGGCCTTAAATGAGCAGTTCTTC. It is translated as CASSRAGRALNEQFF.

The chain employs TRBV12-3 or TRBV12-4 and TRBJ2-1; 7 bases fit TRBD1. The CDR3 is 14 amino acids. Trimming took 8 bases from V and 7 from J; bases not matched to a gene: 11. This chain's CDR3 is CASRWGGRGNEQFF. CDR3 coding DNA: TGTGCCAGCCGCTGGGGCGGCAGGGGGAATGAGCAGTTCTTC.

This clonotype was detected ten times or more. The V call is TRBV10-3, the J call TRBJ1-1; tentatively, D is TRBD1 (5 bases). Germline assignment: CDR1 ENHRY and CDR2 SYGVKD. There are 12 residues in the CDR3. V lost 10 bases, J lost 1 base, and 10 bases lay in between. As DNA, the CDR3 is TGTGCCACCGGGACGGCGAACACTGAAGCTTTCTTT. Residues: CATGTANTEAFF.

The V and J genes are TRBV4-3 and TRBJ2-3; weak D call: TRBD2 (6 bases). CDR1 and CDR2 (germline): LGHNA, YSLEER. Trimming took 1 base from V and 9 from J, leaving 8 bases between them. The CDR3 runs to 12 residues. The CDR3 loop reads CASSQGGRTQYF. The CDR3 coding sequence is TGCGCCAGCAGCCAAGGGGGGAGGACGCAGTATTTT.

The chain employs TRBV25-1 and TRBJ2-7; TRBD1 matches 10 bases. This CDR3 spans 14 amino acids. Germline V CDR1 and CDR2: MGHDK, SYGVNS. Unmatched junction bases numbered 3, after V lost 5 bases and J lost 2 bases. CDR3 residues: CASSSDRGPYEQYF. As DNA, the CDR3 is TGTGCCAGCAGTAGTGACAGGGGGCCCTACGAGCAGTACTTC.

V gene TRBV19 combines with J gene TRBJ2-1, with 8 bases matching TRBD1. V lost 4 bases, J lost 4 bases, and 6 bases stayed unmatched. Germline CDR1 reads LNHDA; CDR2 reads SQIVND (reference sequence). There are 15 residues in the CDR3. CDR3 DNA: TGTGCCAGTAGTAGCCGGGACAGGAGATACAATGAGCAGTTCTTC. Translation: CASSSRDRRYNEQFF.

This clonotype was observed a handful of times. The CDR3 region is CASSQGGGGYNEQFF. The CDR3 DNA follows: TGTGCCAGCAGCCAAGGAGGCGGGGGGTACAATGAGCAGTTCTTC. The chain joins TRBV4-2 to TRBJ2-1; TRBD2 matches at 8 bases. Per germline, CDR1 LGHNA and CDR2 YNFKEQ. V trimming: 1 base; J trimming: 4 bases; junction bases outside the gene matches: 3. The CDR3 totals 15 residues.

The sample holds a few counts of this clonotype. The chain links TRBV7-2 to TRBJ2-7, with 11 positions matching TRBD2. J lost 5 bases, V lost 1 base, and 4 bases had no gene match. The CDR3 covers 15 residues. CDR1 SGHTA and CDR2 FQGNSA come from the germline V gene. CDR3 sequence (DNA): TGTGCCAGCAGCTTAGTAGCGGGAGGGCCCAACGAGCAGTACTTC. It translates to CASSLVAGGPNEQYF. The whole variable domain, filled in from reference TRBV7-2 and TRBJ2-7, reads GAGVSQSPSNKVTEKGKDVELRCDPISGHTALYWYRQSLGQGLEFLIYFQGNSAPDKSGLPSDRFSAERTGGSVSTLTIQRTQQEDSAVYLCASSLVAGGPNEQYFGPGTRLTVT.

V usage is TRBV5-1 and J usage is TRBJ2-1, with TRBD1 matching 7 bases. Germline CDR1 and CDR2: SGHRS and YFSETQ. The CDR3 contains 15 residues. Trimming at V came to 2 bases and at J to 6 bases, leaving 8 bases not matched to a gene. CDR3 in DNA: TGCGCCAGCAGCTTAACCGGGACAGTAAGCAATGAGCAGTTCTTC. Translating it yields CASSLTGTVSNEQFF.

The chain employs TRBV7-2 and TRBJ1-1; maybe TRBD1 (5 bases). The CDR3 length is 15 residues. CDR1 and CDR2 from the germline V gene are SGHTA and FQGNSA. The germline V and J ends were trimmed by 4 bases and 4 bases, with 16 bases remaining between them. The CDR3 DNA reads TGTGCCAGCAGCTGGGCAGGACAAATGAGCACTGAAGCTTTCTTT. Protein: CASSWAGQMSTEAFF.

CDR3 DNA: TGCAGTGCTAGAGATCATCTAGCGGGAGCGTTAGGGGCTTACGAGCAGTACTTC. It encodes CSARDHLAGALGAYEQYF. The chain has TRBV20-1 and TRBJ2-7; 10 nucleotides align to TRBD2. The CDR3 has 18 amino acids. V lost 0 bases to trimming and J lost 4 bases; unmatched junction nucleotides: 15. Germline CDR1 reads DFQATT; CDR2 reads SNEGSKA (reference sequence).

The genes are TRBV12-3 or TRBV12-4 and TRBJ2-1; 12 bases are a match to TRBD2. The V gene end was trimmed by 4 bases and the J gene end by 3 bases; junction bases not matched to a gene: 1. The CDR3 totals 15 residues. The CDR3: CASSSSGGVYNEQFF. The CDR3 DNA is TGTGCCAGCAGTTCTAGCGGGGGGGTCTACAATGAGCAGTTCTTC.

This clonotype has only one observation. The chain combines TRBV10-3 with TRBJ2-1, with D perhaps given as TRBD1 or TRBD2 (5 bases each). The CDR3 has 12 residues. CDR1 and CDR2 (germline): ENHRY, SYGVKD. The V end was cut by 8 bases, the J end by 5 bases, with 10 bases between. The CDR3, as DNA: TGTGCCATCTACGGGACCAACAATGAGCAGTTCTTC. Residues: CAIYGTNNEQFF.

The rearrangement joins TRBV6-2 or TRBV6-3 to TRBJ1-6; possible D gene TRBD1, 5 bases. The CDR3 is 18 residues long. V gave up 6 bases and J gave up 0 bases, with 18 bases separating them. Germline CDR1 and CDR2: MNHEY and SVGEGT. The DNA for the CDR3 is TGTGCCAGCAGAACACTGGAACAGGCGAGCTCCTATAATTCACCCCTCCACTTT. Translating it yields CASRTLEQASSYNSPLHF.

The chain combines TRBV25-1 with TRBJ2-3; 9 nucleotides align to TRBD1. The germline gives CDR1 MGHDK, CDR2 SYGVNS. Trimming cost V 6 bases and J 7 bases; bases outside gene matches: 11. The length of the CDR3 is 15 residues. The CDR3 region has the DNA TGTGCCAGCAGCCTGGGACAGGGTCCCACTCATACGCAGTATTTT. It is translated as CASSLGQGPTHTQYF.

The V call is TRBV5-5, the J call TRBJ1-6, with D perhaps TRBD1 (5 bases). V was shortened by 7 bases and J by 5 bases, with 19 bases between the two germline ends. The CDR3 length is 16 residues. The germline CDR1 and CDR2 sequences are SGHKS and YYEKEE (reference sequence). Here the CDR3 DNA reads TGTGCCAGCCGCCCGGTCGGGCAGGGAAATAATTCACCCCTCCACTTT. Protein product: CASRPVGQGNNSPLHF.

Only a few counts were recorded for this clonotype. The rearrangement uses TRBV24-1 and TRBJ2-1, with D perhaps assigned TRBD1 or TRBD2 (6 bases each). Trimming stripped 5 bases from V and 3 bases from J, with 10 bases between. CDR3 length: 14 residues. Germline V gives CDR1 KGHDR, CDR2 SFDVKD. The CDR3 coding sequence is TGTGCCACCAGTGGGAGGGGGGTCTACAATGAGCAGTTCTTC. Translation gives CATSGRGVYNEQFF.